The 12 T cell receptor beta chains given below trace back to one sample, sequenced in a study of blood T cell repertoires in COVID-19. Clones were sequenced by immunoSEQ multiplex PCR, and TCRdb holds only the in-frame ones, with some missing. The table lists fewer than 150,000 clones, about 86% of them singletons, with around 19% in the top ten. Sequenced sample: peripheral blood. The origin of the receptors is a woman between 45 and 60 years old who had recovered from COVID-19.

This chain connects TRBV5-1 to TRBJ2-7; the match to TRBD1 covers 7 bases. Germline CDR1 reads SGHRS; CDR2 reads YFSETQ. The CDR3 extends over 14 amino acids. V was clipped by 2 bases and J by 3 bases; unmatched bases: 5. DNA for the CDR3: TGCGCCAGCAGCTTTACAGGGGAGAGCTACGAGCAGTACTTC. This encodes CASSFTGESYEQYF.

CDR3 DNA: TGTGCCAGCAGCAGTCACACGGGACAGAGCACAGATACGCAGTATTTT. Translating gives CASSSHTGQSTDTQYF. V and J are TRBV9 and TRBJ2-3, with 7 bases identical to TRBD1. This CDR3 comprises 16 residues. V shed 4 bases and J 0 bases; nucleotides not matched to a gene: 8. Germline assignment: CDR1 SGDLS and CDR2 YYNGEE.

For the CDR3, the DNA is TGTGCCAGCAGCCTAGGGACAGGGGGCAACACCGGGGAGCTGTTTTTT. Translated: CASSLGTGGNTGELFF. The rearrangement joins TRBV7-3 to TRBJ2-2, with 12 nucleotides matching TRBD1. The CDR3 is 16 residues long. Germline CDR1 reads SGHTA; CDR2 reads FQGTGA. Germline trimming cut 5 bases from V and 2 bases from J; bases unmatched to any gene: 3. The whole variable domain, filled in from reference TRBV7-3 and TRBJ2-2, reads GAGVSQTPSNKVTEKGKYVELRCDPISGHTALYWYRQSLGQGPEFLIYFQGTGAADDSGLPNDRFFAVRPEGSVSTLKIQRTERGDSAVYLCASSLGTGGNTGELFFGEGSRLTVL.

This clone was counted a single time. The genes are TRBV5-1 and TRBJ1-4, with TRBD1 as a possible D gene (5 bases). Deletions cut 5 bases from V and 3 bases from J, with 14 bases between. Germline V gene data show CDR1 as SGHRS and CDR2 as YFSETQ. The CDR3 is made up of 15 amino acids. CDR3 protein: CASRPGGRSNEKLFF. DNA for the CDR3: TGCGCCAGCAGGCCTGGGGGGAGATCTAATGAAAAACTGTTTTTT.

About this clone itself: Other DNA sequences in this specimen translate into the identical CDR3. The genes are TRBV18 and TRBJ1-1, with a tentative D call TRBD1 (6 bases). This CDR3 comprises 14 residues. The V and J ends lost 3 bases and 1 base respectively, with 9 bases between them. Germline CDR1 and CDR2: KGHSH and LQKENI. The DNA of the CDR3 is TGTGCCAGCTCACCGCAGGGGCGGAACACTGAAGCTTTCTTT. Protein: CASSPQGRNTEAFF.

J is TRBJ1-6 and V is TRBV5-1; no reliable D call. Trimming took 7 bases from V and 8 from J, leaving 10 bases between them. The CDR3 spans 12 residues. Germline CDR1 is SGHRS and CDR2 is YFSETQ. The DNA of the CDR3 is TGCGCCAGCCGCCGAGAGGATTCACCCCTCCACTTT. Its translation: CASRREDSPLHF.

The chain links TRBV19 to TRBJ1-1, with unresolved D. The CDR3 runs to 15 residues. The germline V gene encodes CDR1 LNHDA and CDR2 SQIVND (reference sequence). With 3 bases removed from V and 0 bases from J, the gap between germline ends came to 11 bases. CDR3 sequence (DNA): TGTGCCAGTAGTATTTCAAGAGCAATGAACACTGAAGCTTTCTTT. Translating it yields CASSISRAMNTEAFF.

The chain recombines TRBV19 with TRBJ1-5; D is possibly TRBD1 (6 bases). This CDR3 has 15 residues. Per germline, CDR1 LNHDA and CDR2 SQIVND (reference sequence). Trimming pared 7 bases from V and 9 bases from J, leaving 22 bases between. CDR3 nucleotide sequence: TGTGCCAGTACCAGCCGGGAGGGGGTGACTGGGCCCCAGCATTTT. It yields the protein CASTSREGVTGPQHF.

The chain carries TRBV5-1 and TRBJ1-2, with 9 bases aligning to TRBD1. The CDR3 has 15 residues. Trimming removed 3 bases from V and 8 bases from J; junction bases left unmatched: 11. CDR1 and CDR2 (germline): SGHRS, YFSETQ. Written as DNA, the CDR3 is TGCGCCAGCAGCTACCAATACCGGGACAGGGAAGGCTACACCTTC. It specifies CASSYQYRDREGYTF.

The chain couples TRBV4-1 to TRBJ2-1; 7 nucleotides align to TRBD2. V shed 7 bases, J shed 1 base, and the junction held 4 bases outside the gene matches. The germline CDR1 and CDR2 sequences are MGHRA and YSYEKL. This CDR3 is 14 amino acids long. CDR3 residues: CASTRAGSYNEQFF. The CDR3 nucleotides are TGCGCCAGCACCAGAGCGGGATCCTACAATGAGCAGTTCTTC.

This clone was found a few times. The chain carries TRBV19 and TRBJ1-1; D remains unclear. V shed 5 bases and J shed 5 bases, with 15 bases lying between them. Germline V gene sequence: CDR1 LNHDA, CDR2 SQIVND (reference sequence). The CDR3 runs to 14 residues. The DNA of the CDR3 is TGTGCCAGTAGTCCCTTAGGGAGGGAAACTGAAGCTTTCTTT. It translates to CASSPLGRETEAFF.

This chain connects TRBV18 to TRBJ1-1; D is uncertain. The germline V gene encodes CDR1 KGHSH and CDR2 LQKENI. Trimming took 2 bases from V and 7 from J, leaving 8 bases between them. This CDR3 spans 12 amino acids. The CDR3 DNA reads TGTGCCAGCTCACCATTACAGTATGAAGCTTTCTTT. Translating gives CASSPLQYEAFF.